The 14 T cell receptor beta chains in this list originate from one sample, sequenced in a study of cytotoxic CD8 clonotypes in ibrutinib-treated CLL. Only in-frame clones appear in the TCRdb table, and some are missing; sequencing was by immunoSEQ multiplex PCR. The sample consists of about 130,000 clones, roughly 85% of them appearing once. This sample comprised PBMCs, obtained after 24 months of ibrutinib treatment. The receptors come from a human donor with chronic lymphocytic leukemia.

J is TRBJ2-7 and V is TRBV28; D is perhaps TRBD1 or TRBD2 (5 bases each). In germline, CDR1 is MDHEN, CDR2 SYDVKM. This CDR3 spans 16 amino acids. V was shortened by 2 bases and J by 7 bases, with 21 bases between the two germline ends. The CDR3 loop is CASSLILLDSLREQYF. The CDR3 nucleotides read TGTGCCAGCAGTTTAATTTTACTAGACAGCCTAAGGGAGCAGTACTTC. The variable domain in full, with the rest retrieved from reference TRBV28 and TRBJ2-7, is DVKVTQSSRYLVKRTGEKVFLECVQDMDHENMFWYRQDPGLGLRLIYFSYDVKMKEKGDIPEGYSVSREKKERFSLILESASTNQTSMYLCASSLILLDSLREQYFGPGTRLTVT.

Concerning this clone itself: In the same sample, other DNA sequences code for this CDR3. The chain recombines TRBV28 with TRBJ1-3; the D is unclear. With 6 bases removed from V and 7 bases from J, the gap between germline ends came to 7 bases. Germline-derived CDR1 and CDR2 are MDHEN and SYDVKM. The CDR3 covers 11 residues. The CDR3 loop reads CASSSRNTIYF. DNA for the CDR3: TGTGCCAGCAGCTCCCGGAACACCATATATTTT.

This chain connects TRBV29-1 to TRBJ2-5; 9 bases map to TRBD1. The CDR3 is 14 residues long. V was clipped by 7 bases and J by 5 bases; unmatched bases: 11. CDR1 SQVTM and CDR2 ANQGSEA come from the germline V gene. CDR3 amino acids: CSAQRTGAEETQYF. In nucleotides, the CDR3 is TGCAGCGCGCAGAGGACAGGGGCAGAGGAGACCCAGTACTTC.

The chain's CDR3 is CASSGQGEAFF. CDR3 bases: TGTGCCAGCAGTGGACAGGGGGAAGCTTTCTTT. The chain recombines TRBV2 with TRBJ1-1; 8 bases fit TRBD1. Trimming took 4 bases from V and 8 from J; bases not matched to a gene: 0. This CDR3 is built from 11 residues. The V gene's germline CDR1 is SNHLY and CDR2 FYNNEI.

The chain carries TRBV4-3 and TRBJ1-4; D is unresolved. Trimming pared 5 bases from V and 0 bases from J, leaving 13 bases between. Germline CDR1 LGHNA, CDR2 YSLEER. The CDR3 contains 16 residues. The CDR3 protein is CASSEMVGATNEKLFF. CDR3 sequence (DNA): TGCGCCAGCAGCGAAATGGTGGGTGCAACTAATGAAAAACTGTTTTTT.

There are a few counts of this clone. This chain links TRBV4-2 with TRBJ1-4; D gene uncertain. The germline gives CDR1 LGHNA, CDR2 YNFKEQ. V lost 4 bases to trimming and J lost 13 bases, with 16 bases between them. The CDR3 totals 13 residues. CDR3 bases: TGTGCCAGCAGCCCCAAGGTACAGATTACACTGTTTTTT. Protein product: CASSPKVQITLFF.

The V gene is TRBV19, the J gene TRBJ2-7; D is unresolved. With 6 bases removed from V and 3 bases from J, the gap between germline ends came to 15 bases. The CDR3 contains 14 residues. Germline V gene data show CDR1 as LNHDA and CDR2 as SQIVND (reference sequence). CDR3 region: CASRKKDQDYEQYF. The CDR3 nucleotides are TGTGCCAGTAGGAAAAAGGACCAAGACTACGAGCAGTACTTC.

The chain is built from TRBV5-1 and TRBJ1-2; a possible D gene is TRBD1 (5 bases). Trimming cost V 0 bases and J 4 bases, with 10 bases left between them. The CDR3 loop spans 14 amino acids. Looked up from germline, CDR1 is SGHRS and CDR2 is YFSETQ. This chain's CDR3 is CASSLDQGLYGYTF. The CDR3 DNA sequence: TGCGCCAGCAGCTTGGACCAGGGACTCTATGGCTACACCTTC. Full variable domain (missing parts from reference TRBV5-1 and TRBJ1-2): KAGVTQTPRYLIKTRGQQVTLSCSPISGHRSVSWYQQTPGQGLQFLFEYFSETQRNKGNFPGRFSGRQFSNSRSEMNVSTLELGDSALYLCASSLDQGLYGYTFGSGTRLTVV.

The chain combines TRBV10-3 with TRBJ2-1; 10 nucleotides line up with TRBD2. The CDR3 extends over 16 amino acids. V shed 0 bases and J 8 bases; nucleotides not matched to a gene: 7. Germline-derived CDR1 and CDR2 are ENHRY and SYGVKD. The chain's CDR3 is CAISESPAGGVHEQFF. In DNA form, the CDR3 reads TGTGCCATCAGTGAGTCCCCAGCGGGAGGGGTCCATGAGCAGTTCTTC.

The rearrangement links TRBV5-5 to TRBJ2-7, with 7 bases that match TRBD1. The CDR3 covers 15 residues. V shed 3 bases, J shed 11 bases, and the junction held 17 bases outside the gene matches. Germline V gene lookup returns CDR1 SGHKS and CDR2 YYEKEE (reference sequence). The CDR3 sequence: CASSSSSGTVPREYF. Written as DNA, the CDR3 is TGTGCCAGCAGCTCTTCTTCCGGGACAGTCCCCCGCGAGTACTTC.

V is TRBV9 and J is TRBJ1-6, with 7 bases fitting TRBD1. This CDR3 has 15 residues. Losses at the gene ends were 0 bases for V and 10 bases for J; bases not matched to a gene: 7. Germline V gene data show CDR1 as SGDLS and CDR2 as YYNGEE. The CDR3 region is CASSVGTGPGSPLHF. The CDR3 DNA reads TGTGCCAGCAGCGTAGGGACAGGTCCTGGGTCACCCCTCCACTTT.

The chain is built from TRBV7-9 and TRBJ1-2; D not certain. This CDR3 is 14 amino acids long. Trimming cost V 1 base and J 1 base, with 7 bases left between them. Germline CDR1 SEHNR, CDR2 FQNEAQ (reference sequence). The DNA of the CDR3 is TGTGCCAGCAGCTTAGAGCGTAATAACTATGGCTACACCTTC. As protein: CASSLERNNYGYTF. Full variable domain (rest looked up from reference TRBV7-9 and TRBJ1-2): DTGVSQNPRHKITKRGQNVTFRCDPISEHNRLYWYRQTLGQGPEFLTYFQNEAQLEKSRLLSDRFSAERPKGSFSTLEIQRTEQGDSAMYLCASSLERNNYGYTFGSGTRLTVV.

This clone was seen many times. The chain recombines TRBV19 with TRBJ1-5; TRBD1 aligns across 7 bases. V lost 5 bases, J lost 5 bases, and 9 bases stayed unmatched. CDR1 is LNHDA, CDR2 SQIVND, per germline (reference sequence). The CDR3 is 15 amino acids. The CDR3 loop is CASSSDRAVYQPQHF. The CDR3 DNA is TGTGCCAGTAGTTCCGACAGGGCTGTTTATCAGCCCCAGCATTTT.

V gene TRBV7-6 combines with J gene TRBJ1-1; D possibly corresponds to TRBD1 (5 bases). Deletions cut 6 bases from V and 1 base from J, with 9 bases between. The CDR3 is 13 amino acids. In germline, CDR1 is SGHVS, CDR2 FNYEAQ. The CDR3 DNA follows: TGTGCCAGCAGTACTGACAGGAACACTGAAGCTTTCTTT. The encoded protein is CASSTDRNTEAFF.